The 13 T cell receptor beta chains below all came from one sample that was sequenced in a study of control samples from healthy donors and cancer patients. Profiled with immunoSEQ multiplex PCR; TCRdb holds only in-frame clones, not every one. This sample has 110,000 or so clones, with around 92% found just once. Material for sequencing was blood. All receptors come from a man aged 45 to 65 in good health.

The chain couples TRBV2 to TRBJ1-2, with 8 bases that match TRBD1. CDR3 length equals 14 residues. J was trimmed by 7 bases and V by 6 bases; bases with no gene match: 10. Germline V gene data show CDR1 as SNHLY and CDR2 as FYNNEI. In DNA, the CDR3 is TGTGCCAGCAGCGGACAGGGTTTGGGTGGTGGCTACACCTTC. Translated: CASSGQGLGGGYTF.

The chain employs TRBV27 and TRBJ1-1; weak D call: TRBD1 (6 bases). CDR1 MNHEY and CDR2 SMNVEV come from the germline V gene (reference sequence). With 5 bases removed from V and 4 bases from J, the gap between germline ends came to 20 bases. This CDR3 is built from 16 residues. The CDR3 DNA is TGTGCCAGCAGTCCTATGCGGGGGGCGCTGGGCACTGAAGCTTTCTTT. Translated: CASSPMRGALGTEAFF.

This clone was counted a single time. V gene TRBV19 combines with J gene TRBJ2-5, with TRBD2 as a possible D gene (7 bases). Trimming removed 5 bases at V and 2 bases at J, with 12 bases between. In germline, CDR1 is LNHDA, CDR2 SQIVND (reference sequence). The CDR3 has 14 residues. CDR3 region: CASSLGGQQETQYF. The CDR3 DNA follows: TGTGCCAGTAGTCTCGGGGGGCAGCAAGAGACCCAGTACTTC.

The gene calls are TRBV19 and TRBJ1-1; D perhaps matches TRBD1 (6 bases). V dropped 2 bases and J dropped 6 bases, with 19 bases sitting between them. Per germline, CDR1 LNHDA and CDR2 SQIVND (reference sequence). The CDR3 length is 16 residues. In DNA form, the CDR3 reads TGTGCCAGTAGTATACAGGGGACTAATATACCGCCTGAAGCTTTCTTT. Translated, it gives CASSIQGTNIPPEAFF.

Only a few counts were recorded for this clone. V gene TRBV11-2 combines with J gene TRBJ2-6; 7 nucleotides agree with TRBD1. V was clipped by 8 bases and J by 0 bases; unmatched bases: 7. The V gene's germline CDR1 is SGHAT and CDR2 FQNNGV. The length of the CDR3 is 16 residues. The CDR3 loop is CASSFQGDSGANVLTF. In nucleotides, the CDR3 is TGTGCCAGCTCATTTCAGGGGGACTCTGGGGCCAACGTCCTGACTTTC. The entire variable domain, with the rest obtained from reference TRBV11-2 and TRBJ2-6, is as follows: EAGVAQSPRYKIIEKRQSVAFWCNPISGHATLYWYQQILGQGPKLLIQFQNNGVVDDSQLPKDRFSAERLKGVDSTLKIQPAKLEDSAVYLCASSFQGDSGANVLTFGAGSRLTVL.

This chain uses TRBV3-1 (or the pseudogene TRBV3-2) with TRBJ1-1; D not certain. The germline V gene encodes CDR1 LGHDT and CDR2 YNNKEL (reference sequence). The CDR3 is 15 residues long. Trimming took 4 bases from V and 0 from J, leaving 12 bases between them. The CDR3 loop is CASSPRWALNTEAFF. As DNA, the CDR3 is TGTGCCAGCAGCCCCCGCTGGGCGCTGAACACTGAAGCTTTCTTT.

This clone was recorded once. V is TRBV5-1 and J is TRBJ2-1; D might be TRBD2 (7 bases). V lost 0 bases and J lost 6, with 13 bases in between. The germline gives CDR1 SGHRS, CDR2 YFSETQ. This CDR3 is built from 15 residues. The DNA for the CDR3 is TGCGCCAGCAGCTTGGAGGGGGGGCGTCTCAATGAGCAGTTCTTC. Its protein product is CASSLEGGRLNEQFF.

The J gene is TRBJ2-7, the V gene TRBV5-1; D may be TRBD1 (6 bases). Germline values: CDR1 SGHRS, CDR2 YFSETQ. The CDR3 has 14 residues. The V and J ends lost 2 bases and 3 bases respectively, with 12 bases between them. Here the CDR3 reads CASSLTGSRYEQYF. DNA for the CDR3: TGCGCCAGCAGCTTAACAGGGAGTCGCTACGAGCAGTACTTC.

The CDR3 bases are TGTGCCAGCAGCTTGGCGACAGGGACCACCTACAATGAGCAGTTCTTC. This codes for CASSLATGTTYNEQFF. The genes are TRBV5-5 and TRBJ2-1; TRBD1 agrees at 7 bases. Germline V gene sequence: CDR1 SGHKS, CDR2 YYEKEE (reference sequence). The trim removed 0 bases at V and 2 bases at J, leaving 5 bases unmatched. The CDR3 runs 16 residues. Full variable domain (outside the CDR3, taken from reference TRBV5-5 and TRBJ2-1): DAGVTQSPTHLIKTRGQQVTLRCSPISGHKSVSWYQQVLGQGPQFIFQYYEKEERGRGNFPDRFSARQFPNYSSELNVNALLLGDSALYLCASSLATGTTYNEQFFGPGTRLTVL.

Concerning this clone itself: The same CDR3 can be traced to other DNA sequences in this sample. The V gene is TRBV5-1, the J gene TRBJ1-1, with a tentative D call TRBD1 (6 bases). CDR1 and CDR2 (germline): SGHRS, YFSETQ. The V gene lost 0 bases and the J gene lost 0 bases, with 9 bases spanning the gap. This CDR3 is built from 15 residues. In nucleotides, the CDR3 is TGCGCCAGCAGCTTGGAAGGGGGAATGAACACTGAAGCTTTCTTT. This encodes CASSLEGGMNTEAFF.

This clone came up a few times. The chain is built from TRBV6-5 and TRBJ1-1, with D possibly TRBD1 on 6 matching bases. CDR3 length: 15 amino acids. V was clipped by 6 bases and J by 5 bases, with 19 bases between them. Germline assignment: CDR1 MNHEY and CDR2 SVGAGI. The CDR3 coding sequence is TGTGCCAGCAGGGACATGGCCAGGGGAAGGACTGAAGCTTTCTTT. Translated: CASRDMARGRTEAFF.

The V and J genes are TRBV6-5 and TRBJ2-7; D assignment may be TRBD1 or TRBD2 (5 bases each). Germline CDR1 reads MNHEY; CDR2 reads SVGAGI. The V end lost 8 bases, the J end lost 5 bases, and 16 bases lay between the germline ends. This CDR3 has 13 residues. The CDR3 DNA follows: TGTGCCAGCTTGGGACCGGCGACCCACGAGCAGTACTTC. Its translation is CASLGPATHEQYF.

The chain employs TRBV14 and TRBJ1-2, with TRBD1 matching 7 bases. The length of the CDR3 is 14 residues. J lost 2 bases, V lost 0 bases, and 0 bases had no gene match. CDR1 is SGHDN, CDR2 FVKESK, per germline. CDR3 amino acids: CASSQEGQNYGYTF. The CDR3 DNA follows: TGTGCCAGCAGCCAAGAGGGACAGAACTATGGCTACACCTTC.